These 15 T cell receptor beta chains originate from one sample sequenced in a study of molecular identifiers for immune sequencing clone quantification. TCRdb called the PCR reads again in MiXCR, with one record for every CDR3 protein. Among more than 300,000 distinct CDR3 sequences, over 20% were seen once, and the ten largest hold approximately 0.8%. The source material was naive CD8+ T cells from blood, with Jurkat cell RNA spiked in. Documented subset: FACS-sorted CD8+CD4-CCR7+CD45RA+ naive T cells. The receptors shown here come from a human donor in good health. Some libraries in this study had Jurkat cell RNA spiked in.

The chain is built from TRBV6-2 or TRBV6-3 and TRBJ2-2; perhaps TRBD2 as D (6 bases). Germline V gives CDR1 MNHEY, CDR2 SVGEGT. V lost 7 bases to trimming and J lost 5 bases, with 23 bases between them. This CDR3 is built from 17 residues. The CDR3 reads CASTQIPGVGGTGELFF. The CDR3 nucleotides read TGTGCCAGCACCCAAATACCCGGGGTCGGAGGGACCGGGGAGCTGTTTTTT.

This clonotype was counted many times. This chain uses TRBV15 with TRBJ1-1, with 9 bases matching TRBD1. Trimming took 3 bases from V and 5 from J; bases not matched to a gene: 10. CDR1 LNHNV and CDR2 YYDKDF come from the germline V gene (reference sequence). This CDR3 region has 16 residues. As DNA, the CDR3 is TGTGCCACCAGCAGCGGGACAGGGATTCTTCGAACTGAAGCTTTCTTT. Protein: CATSSGTGILRTEAFF.

J is TRBJ2-2 and V is TRBV11-2; 7 positions agree with TRBD1. The V and J ends lost 1 base and 5 bases, in that order; junction bases with no gene match: 1. The V gene's germline CDR1 is SGHAT and CDR2 FQNNGV. CDR3 length: 14 amino acids. The CDR3 sequence: CASSLGGQTGELFF. For the CDR3, the DNA is TGTGCCAGCAGCTTAGGGGGACAGACCGGGGAGCTGTTTTTT.

The rearrangement joins TRBV30 to TRBJ2-1, with a tentative D call TRBD2 (7 bases). CDR1 and CDR2 from the germline V gene are GTSNPN and SVGIG (reference sequence). This CDR3 contains 18 residues. The V end lost 0 bases, the J end lost 0 bases, and 18 bases lay between the germline ends. The CDR3 loop reads CAWSVGGGRQDSYNEQFF. The CDR3 DNA reads as TGTGCCTGGAGTGTAGGGGGGGGCAGACAAGACTCCTACAATGAGCAGTTCTTC.

This clonotype was seen only a few times. J is TRBJ2-3 and V is TRBV4-3; 7 bases line up with TRBD2. This CDR3 has 17 residues. Unmatched junction bases numbered 6, after V lost 0 bases and J lost 0 bases. Germline CDR1 reads LGHNA; CDR2 reads YSLEER. The CDR3, as DNA: TGCGCCAGCAGCCAAGAAATCCCTAGCGGTAGCACAGATACGCAGTATTTT. This gives the protein CASSQEIPSGSTDTQYF.

This clonotype was seen many times. This CDR3 reads CASSLSTLTSIRTDTQYF. CDR3 sequence (DNA): TGTGCCAGCAGTTTATCGACCTTGACTAGCATACGCACAGATACGCAGTATTTT. This chain joins TRBV27 and TRBJ2-3; 7 bases map to TRBD2. The junction had 10 bases not matched to a gene; V was cut back by 0 bases and J by 1 base. Germline V gene data show CDR1 as MNHEY and CDR2 as SMNVEV (reference sequence). CDR3 length equals 18 residues.

This clonotype was counted once. This could be a read error, since a much larger clone is one nucleotide away. The CDR3 loop reads CASGQFAGTNAEAFF. Here the CDR3 DNA reads TGTGCCAGCGGCCAATTCGCCGGGACCAACGCTGAAGCTTTCTTT. This chain joins TRBV3-1 and TRBJ1-1, with a tentative D call TRBD1 (5 bases). Per germline, CDR1 LGHDT and CDR2 YNNKEL (reference sequence). There are 15 residues in the CDR3.

Comments on this clonotype: Without the conserved terminal phenylalanine or tryptophan, this CDR3 likely stems from a read error. The V and J genes are TRBV6-2 or TRBV6-3 and TRBJ2-3, with D perhaps given as TRBD1 or TRBD2 (5 bases each). This CDR3 region has 15 residues. Trimming pared 2 bases from V and 0 bases from J, leaving 9 bases between. Germline-derived CDR1 and CDR2 are MNHEY and SVGEGT. The DNA for the CDR3 is TGTGCCAGCAGTTACAGGGACCGGAGCACAGATACGCAGTATCTT. Encoded protein: CASSYRDRSTDTQYL.

The CDR3 sequence is CASSSSQGWTGELFF. In DNA form, the CDR3 reads TGTGCCAGCAGTTCCTCGCAGGGGTGGACCGGGGAGCTGTTTTTT. The rearrangement links TRBV28 to TRBJ2-2; TRBD1 is a possible D gene (6 bases). This CDR3 has 15 residues. V was pared by 4 bases and J by 5 bases, with 14 bases between. Germline values: CDR1 MDHEN, CDR2 SYDVKM.

A note on this clonotype: A much larger clone sits a single nucleotide away, making a read error possible. The CDR3 sequence: CASSFWDAEGYEQFF. The CDR3 coding sequence is TGTGCCAGCAGTTTTTGGGACGCCGAAGGGTATGAGCAGTTCTTC. The V call is TRBV12-3 or TRBV12-4, the J call TRBJ2-1, with D possibly called TRBD1 or TRBD2 (5 bases each). The CDR3 extends over 15 amino acids. V was cut by 3 bases and J by 8 bases, with 17 bases left in between.

This chain uses TRBV28 with TRBJ2-3, with a tentative D call TRBD2 (7 bases). This CDR3 is built from 17 residues. Germline values: CDR1 MDHEN, CDR2 SYDVKM. Trimming removed 5 bases at V and 5 bases at J, with 23 bases between. The CDR3 loop reads CASSPYFYGGAVDTQYF. Here the CDR3 DNA reads TGTGCCAGCAGTCCCTATTTCTATGGGGGGGCGGTAGATACGCAGTATTTT.

Worth noting for this clonotype: A much more abundant neighbour one base away suggests this may be a read error. This chain connects TRBV7-3 to TRBJ1-4; D gene uncertain. CDR1 and CDR2 from the germline V gene are SGHTA and FQGTGA. The CDR3 is made up of 15 amino acids. The CDR3 DNA reads TGTGCCAGCAGCTTAATGAGGGCTACTAATGGAAAACTGTTTTTT. Its protein is CASSLMRATNGKLFF.

The sample holds many counts of this clonotype. This chain uses TRBV13 with TRBJ1-1; 8 bases are a match to TRBD1. The CDR3 is 15 amino acids. The junction had 10 bases not matched to a gene; V was cut back by 5 bases and J by 5 bases. Looked up from germline, CDR1 is PRHDT and CDR2 is FYEKMQ (reference sequence). The CDR3 sequence is CASSPTGQGGTEAFF. In nucleotides, the CDR3 is TGTGCCAGCAGCCCCACCGGACAGGGTGGAACTGAAGCTTTCTTT.

In its sample, this clonotype was seen many times. The rearrangement joins TRBV24-1 to TRBJ2-2; 7 bases fit TRBD1. The CDR3 has 16 residues. CDR1 and CDR2 from the germline V gene are KGHDR and SFDVKD. V gave up 4 bases and J gave up 3 bases; unmatched junction bases: 7. CDR3 sequence (DNA): TGTGCCACCAGTGAGTCCCGGGACAGCTACACCGGGGAGCTGTTTTTT. Translation gives CATSESRDSYTGELFF.

Note on this clonotype: One base away lies a much larger clone, so this may be a sequencing read error. This rearrangement joins TRBV4-3 to TRBJ2-7, with 10 positions matching TRBD2. The CDR3 length is 15 residues. From germline, CDR1 is LGHNA and CDR2 YSLEER. DNA for the CDR3: TGCGTCAGCAGCCAAGCCGAGCGGGGGGGCTACGAGCAGTACTTC. As protein: CVSSQAERGGYEQYF.